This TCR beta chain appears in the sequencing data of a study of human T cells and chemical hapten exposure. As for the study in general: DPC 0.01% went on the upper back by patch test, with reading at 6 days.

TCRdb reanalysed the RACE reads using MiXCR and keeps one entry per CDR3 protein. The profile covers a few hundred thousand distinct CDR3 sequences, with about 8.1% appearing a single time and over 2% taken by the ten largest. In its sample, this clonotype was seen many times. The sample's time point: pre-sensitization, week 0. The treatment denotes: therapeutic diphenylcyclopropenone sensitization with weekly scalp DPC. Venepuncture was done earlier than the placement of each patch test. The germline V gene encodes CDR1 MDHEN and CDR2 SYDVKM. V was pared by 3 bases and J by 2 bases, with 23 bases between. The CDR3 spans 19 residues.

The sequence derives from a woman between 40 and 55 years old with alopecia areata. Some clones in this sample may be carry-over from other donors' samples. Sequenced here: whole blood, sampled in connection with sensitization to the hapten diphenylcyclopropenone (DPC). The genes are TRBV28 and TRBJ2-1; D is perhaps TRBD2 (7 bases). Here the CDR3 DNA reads TGTGCCAGCAGTTTTTTTCCGGGGGGCGGACTCGACACCTACAATGAGCAGTTCTTC. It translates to CASSFFPGGGLDTYNEQFF.